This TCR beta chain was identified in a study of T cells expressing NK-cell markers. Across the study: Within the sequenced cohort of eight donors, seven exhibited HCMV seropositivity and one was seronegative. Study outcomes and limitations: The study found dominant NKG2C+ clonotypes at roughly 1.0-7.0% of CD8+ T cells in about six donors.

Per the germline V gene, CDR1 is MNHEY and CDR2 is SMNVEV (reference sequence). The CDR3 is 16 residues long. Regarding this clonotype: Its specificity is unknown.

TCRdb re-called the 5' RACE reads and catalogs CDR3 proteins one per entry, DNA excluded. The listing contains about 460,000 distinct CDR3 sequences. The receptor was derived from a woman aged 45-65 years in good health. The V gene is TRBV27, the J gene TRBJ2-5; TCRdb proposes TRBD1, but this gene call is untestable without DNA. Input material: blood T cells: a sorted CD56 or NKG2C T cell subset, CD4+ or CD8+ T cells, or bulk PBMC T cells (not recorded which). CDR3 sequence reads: CASSSRWTGGLETQYF.